Below are 16 T cell receptor beta chains sequenced from a single sample in a study of identifying expanded T cells in peripheral blood. TCRdb's table, derived via immunoSEQ multiplex PCR, lists solely in-frame clones and lacks some. The data show some 93,000 clones, with roughly 86% seen just once and around 5.9% held by the top ten. The sample comprised blood. The receptors come from a person aged 18-70 years in good health.

DNA for the CDR3: TGCGCCAGCAGCCAGGGGACAGGGGGCTTGAGCGAAAAACTGTTTTTT. Translating it yields CASSQGTGGLSEKLFF. This chain joins TRBV4-1 and TRBJ1-4; 12 nucleotides line up with TRBD1. Germline loops: CDR1 MGHRA, CDR2 YSYEKL. Trimming removed 3 bases from V and 8 bases from J; junction bases left unmatched: 7. The CDR3 consists of 16 residues.

J is TRBJ1-1 and V is TRBV29-1; 8 bases are a match to TRBD1. The CDR3 contains 13 residues. Germline V gene sequence: CDR1 SQVTM, CDR2 ANQGSEA. J was trimmed by 8 bases and V by 7 bases; bases with no gene match: 12. The CDR3 loop is CSGTGQGWAEAFF. The DNA of the CDR3 is TGCAGCGGCACCGGACAGGGTTGGGCAGAAGCTTTCTTT. Full variable domain (outside the CDR3, taken from reference TRBV29-1 and TRBJ1-1): SAVISQKPSRDICQRGTSLTIQCQVDSQVTMMFWYRQQPGQSLTLIATANQGSEATYESGFVIDKFPISRPNLTFSTLTVSNMSPEDSSIYLCSGTGQGWAEAFFGQGTRLTVV.

The V gene is TRBV30, the J gene TRBJ2-2, with 7 bases that match TRBD1. Trimming at V came to 1 base and at J to 2 bases, leaving 4 bases not matched to a gene. The CDR3 has 15 residues. From germline, CDR1 is GTSNPN and CDR2 SVGIG (reference sequence). CDR3 bases: TGTGCCTGGAGTGGGGACAGAACCAACACCGGGGAGCTGTTTTTT. This sequence encodes CAWSGDRTNTGELFF.

This clone was seen a few times. CDR3 sequence reads: CASSRDWGGETQYF. CDR3 DNA: TGTGCCAGTAGCAGGGACTGGGGGGGGGAGACCCAGTACTTC. The chain combines TRBV19 with TRBJ2-5; 7 positions agree with TRBD2. The CDR3 extends over 14 amino acids. After removal of 6 bases from V and 5 bases from J, the junction contained 9 bases not matched to a gene. Germline CDR1 and CDR2: LNHDA and SQIVND (reference sequence).

V gene TRBV11-1 combines with J gene TRBJ1-3, with 7 bases identical to TRBD1. The CDR3 contains 14 residues. In germline, CDR1 is SGHAT, CDR2 FQDESV (reference sequence). Germline trimming cut 5 bases from V and 3 bases from J; bases unmatched to any gene: 4. The CDR3 DNA sequence: TGTGCCAGCAGCAACGACAGGGTTGGAAACACCATATATTTT. Protein: CASSNDRVGNTIYF. Supplemented by reference TRBV11-1 and TRBJ1-3, the full variable domain reads EAEVAQSPRYKITEKSQAVAFWCDPISGHATLYWYRQILGQGPELLVQFQDESVVDDSQLPKDRFSAERLKGVDSTLKIQPAELGDSAMYLCASSNDRVGNTIYFGEGSWLTVV.

V usage is TRBV30 and J usage is TRBJ2-7, with D perhaps matching TRBD2 (5 bases). V was cut by 5 bases and J by 5 bases, with 19 bases left in between. This CDR3 is 14 amino acids long. Germline lookup yields CDR1 GTSNPN and CDR2 SVGIG (reference sequence). Here the CDR3 reads CAWAGGPLRHEQYF. CDR3 nucleotides: TGTGCCTGGGCTGGAGGCCCCCTCAGGCACGAGCAGTACTTC.

The chain recombines TRBV19 with TRBJ1-2, with D possibly TRBD1 on 5 matching bases. Germline V CDR1 and CDR2: LNHDA, SQIVND (reference sequence). V was shortened by 8 bases and J by 3 bases, with 13 bases between the two germline ends. This CDR3 spans 13 amino acids. CDR3 sequence reads: CASGGDRYYGYTF. The CDR3 region has the DNA TGTGCCAGTGGCGGGGACCGGTACTATGGCTACACCTTC.

This chain connects TRBV19 to TRBJ2-1; perhaps D is TRBD1 or TRBD2 (5 bases each). In germline, CDR1 is LNHDA, CDR2 SQIVND (reference sequence). The CDR3 consists of 16 residues. Trimming removed 2 bases at V and 3 bases at J, with 14 bases between. CDR3 amino acids: CASSIPLARGYNEQFF. In nucleotides, the CDR3 is TGTGCCAGTAGTATACCCCTGGCGAGGGGCTACAATGAGCAGTTCTTC.

The chain is built from TRBV5-1 and TRBJ1-5; TRBD1 matches at 7 bases. The CDR3 runs 15 residues. Germline V lookup: CDR1 SGHRS, CDR2 YFSETQ. V was clipped by 0 bases and J by 1 base; unmatched bases: 1. The CDR3, as DNA: TGCGCCAGCAGCTTGGCGGGACAGAGCAATCAGCCCCAGCATTTT. Residues: CASSLAGQSNQPQHF.

This clone was found a few times. The rearrangement uses TRBV9 and TRBJ1-2; tentative D call: TRBD1 (5 bases). The V gene's germline CDR1 is SGDLS and CDR2 YYNGEE. There are 16 residues in the CDR3. With 3 bases removed from V and 7 bases from J, the gap between germline ends came to 22 bases. The CDR3 spells CASSAQGVGPLGGYTF. CDR3 nucleotides: TGTGCCAGCAGCGCGCAGGGTGTAGGTCCTCTGGGTGGCTACACCTTC.

This sequence joins TRBV9 and TRBJ1-3, with D possibly TRBD1 on 5 matching bases. Germline V gene lookup returns CDR1 SGDLS and CDR2 YYNGEE. This CDR3 is 16 amino acids long. The V and J ends lost 3 bases and 0 bases respectively, with 13 bases between them. CDR3 DNA sequence: TGTGCCAGCAGCGGACGAAGGGGTCACTCTGGAAACACCATATATTTT. Translation gives CASSGRRGHSGNTIYF.

In its sample, this clone is medium-sized. The chain joins TRBV9 to TRBJ1-6; D is uncertain. Trimming stripped 0 bases from V and 8 bases from J, with 12 bases between. This CDR3 is 15 amino acids long. Germline V gene sequence: CDR1 SGDLS, CDR2 YYNGEE. The CDR3: CASSVGQGRHSPLHF. In DNA form, the CDR3 reads TGTGCCAGCAGCGTAGGCCAAGGGAGGCATTCACCCCTCCACTTT.

The chain combines TRBV18 with TRBJ2-3; tentatively, D is TRBD2 (6 bases). Germline CDR1 and CDR2: KGHSH and LQKENI. The CDR3 has 17 amino acids. V lost 3 bases and J lost 0, with 16 bases in between. CDR3 sequence (DNA): TGTGCCAGCTCACCCCTTAATAGCGGATCTAGCACAGATACGCAGTATTTT. It encodes CASSPLNSGSSTDTQYF.

The chain carries TRBV5-6 and TRBJ1-4; 10 bases line up with TRBD1. The V gene's germline CDR1 is SGHDT and CDR2 YYEEEE. The CDR3 is made up of 14 amino acids. Trimming took 4 bases from V and 7 from J; bases not matched to a gene: 4. CDR3: CASSHGTGVEKLFF. The CDR3 DNA is TGTGCCAGCAGCCATGGGACAGGGGTTGAAAAACTGTTTTTT.

The genes are TRBV10-3 and TRBJ2-3; D is uncertain. The V and J ends lost 2 bases and 0 bases respectively, with 6 bases between them. CDR1 ENHRY and CDR2 SYGVKD come from the germline V gene. This CDR3 is built from 14 residues. The CDR3 loop reads CAISEISSTDTQYF. CDR3 DNA: TGTGCCATCAGTGAGATTTCTAGCACAGATACGCAGTATTTT.

The chain is built from TRBV18 and TRBJ1-2; 8 bases are shared with TRBD1. Looked up from germline, CDR1 is KGHSH and CDR2 is LQKENI. The CDR3 runs to 13 residues. J lost 8 bases, V lost 6 bases, and 8 bases had no gene match. For the CDR3, the DNA is TGTGCCAGCTCGTCGACAGGGGCGTCCGGCTACACCTTC. Amino acids: CASSSTGASGYTF.